This TCR beta chain was sequenced in a study of PD-1 blockade in classical Hodgkin lymphoma. The CDR3 covers 14 residues. The germline V gene has CDR1 SGHNT and CDR2 YENEEA. V was pared by 5 bases and J by 2 bases, with 12 bases between. The protocol was immunoSEQ multiplex PCR, while the TCRdb copy is restricted to in-frame clones and leaves out a portion. The top ten clones hold approximately 9.6% of a sample with approximately 150,000 clones, approximately 72% of them seen once. Every patient relapsed after autologous stem cell transplantation, and brentuximab vedotin exposure varied. Sequenced material: peripheral blood mononuclear cells (PBMCs), taken before the second cycle of nivolumab. The chain uses TRBV11-3 and TRBJ2-5; D is perhaps TRBD2 (6 bases). The TCR comes from a human donor with classical Hodgkin lymphoma. The CDR3 loop is CASSPGGSQETQYF. Here the CDR3 DNA reads TGTGCCAGCAGCCCCGGGGGTTCACAAGAGACCCAGTACTTC.